These 3 T cell receptor beta chains were all obtained from the same sample, sequenced in a study of tumor-infiltrating lymphocytes in primary liver carcinoma. TCR beta cDNA was made from approximately 500 ng total RNA with a constant-region primer. For TCR beta, libraries were produced by three nested multiplex PCR rounds using slightly modified ARM-PCR. Researchers ran the first two PCR rounds for roughly 10 cycles each with TRBV1-TRBV30 forward primers and a C-beta reverse primer. TCRdb independently ran MiXCR on the multiplex PCR reads; one entry per CDR3 protein. This table holds about 330,000 distinct CDR3 sequences, 65% found once. Germline DNA was also extracted, and blood RNA was taken from unsorted whole blood. Input material: peripheral blood. The receptors come from a man aged 40-55 years with primary liver carcinoma and hepatitis B virus infection.

A word on this clonotype: A much larger clone is a single base away; this may be a read error. The chain employs TRBV6-2 or TRBV6-3 and TRBJ2-7; D not resolved. CDR1 and CDR2 from the germline V gene are MNHEY and SVGEGT. The CDR3 extends over 12 amino acids. The CDR3 is CASSYSPYERYF. The CDR3, as DNA: TGTGCCAGCAGTTACAGTCCCTACGAGCGGTACTTC.

Turning to this clonotype: No conserved phenylalanine or tryptophan ends this CDR3, so it is likely a read error. The CDR3 loop reads CASSYSLWGTTEAFY. For the CDR3, the DNA is TGTGCCAGCAGTTACTCTCTCTGGGGAACGACTGAAGCTTTCTAT. J is TRBJ1-1 and V is TRBV6-5; D gene ambiguous. CDR1 and CDR2 (germline): MNHEY, SVGAGI. The CDR3 is 15 amino acids. The V end was cut by 0 bases, the J end by 5 bases, with 13 bases between.

This clonotype occurred many times. V usage is TRBV6-1 and J usage is TRBJ1-2, with 9 bases matching TRBD1. V lost 5 bases to trimming and J lost 4 bases; unmatched junction nucleotides: 8. Germline V lookup: CDR1 MNHNS, CDR2 SASEGT. The CDR3 totals 15 residues. CDR3 loop: CASSTTRQGVYGYTF. The CDR3 bases are TGTGCCAGCAGTACTACAAGACAGGGGGTCTATGGCTACACCTTC.